Each of the 23 T cell receptor beta chains below was sequenced from the same sample in a study of CD8 T cells in ankylosing spondylitis. TCRdb analysed the 5' RACE reads with MiXCR anew, one entry per CDR3 protein. In the table there are 150,000 to 200,000 distinct CDR3 sequences, approximately 12% of which are singletons. What was sequenced was blood, either unsorted or a sorted T cell fraction (not recorded which). All receptors derive from a female donor with ankylosing spondylitis or in good health (not recorded which).

This clonotype was counted at least ten times. The chain couples TRBV11-2 to TRBJ2-1, with D hard to call. CDR3 size: 14 residues. From germline, CDR1 is SGHAT and CDR2 FQNNGV. V was trimmed by 0 bases and J by 10 bases, leaving 13 bases between them. The CDR3 loop is CASSLESVSSEQFF. CDR3 sequence (DNA): TGTGCCAGCAGCTTAGAGTCTGTGTCATCGGAGCAGTTCTTC.

This clonotype was counted at least ten times. This chain uses TRBV29-1 with TRBJ1-2, with 7 nucleotides matching TRBD1. The J segment lost 8 bases and the V segment lost 4 bases, leaving 13 bases of the junction unmatched. The V gene's germline CDR1 is SQVTM and CDR2 ANQGSEA. CDR3 length equals 14 residues. CDR3 sequence: CSVGVKALQGGYTF. CDR3 DNA sequence: TGCAGCGTTGGGGTGAAGGCCCTACAGGGGGGCTACACCTTC.

This sequence joins TRBV7-8 and TRBJ2-7; the match to TRBD2 covers 11 bases. The CDR3 contains 18 residues. Looked up from germline, CDR1 is SGHVS and CDR2 is FQNEAQ. After removal of 0 bases from V and 3 bases from J, the junction contained 10 bases not matched to a gene. CDR3 sequence: CASSLALLAGVLVYEQYF. The CDR3 bases are TGTGCCAGCAGCTTAGCGCTACTAGCGGGAGTCCTGGTCTACGAGCAGTACTTC.

In its sample, this clonotype was seen a few times. The V call is TRBV19, the J call TRBJ2-7; possible D gene TRBD2, 5 bases. The CDR3 covers 15 residues. Germline V gene sequence: CDR1 LNHDA, CDR2 SQIVND (reference sequence). V lost 3 bases and J 6 bases, leaving 18 bases between the germline ends. DNA for the CDR3: TGTGCCAGTAGTATTAATGAGCCTAGCAGGATCGAGCAGTACTTC. Amino acids: CASSINEPSRIEQYF.

This clonotype occurred many times. This chain connects TRBV7-2 to TRBJ2-1; 9 bases map to TRBD2. Germline V gene data show CDR1 as SGHTA and CDR2 as FQGNSA. CDR3 length: 14 residues. J lost 8 bases, V lost 8 bases, and 10 bases had no gene match. CDR3 residues: CASPSSGKVDEQFF. The CDR3 DNA is TGTGCCAGCCCCTCTAGCGGGAAAGTGGATGAGCAGTTCTTC.

This clonotype was detected many times. The V call is TRBV30, the J call TRBJ2-7; unclear D gene. Trimming took 2 bases from V and 2 from J, leaving 7 bases between them. This CDR3 contains 12 residues. Germline CDR1 reads GTSNPN; CDR2 reads SVGIG (reference sequence). For the CDR3, the DNA is TGTGCCTGGAGTCCCGGTACCTACGAGCAGTACTTC. This translates into CAWSPGTYEQYF.

A few counts support this clonotype. CDR3 protein: CASSFGLAEAETQYF. The CDR3 nucleotides read TGTGCCAGCAGTTTTGGGCTAGCGGAAGCAGAGACCCAGTACTTC. This chain joins TRBV12-3 or TRBV12-4 and TRBJ2-5; 7 bases match TRBD2. CDR3 length equals 15 residues. V trimming: 3 bases; J trimming: 4 bases; junction bases outside the gene matches: 8.

This clonotype was seen ten or more times. The rearrangement links TRBV28 to TRBJ1-5, with D unresolved. The CDR3 extends over 13 amino acids. CDR1 is MDHEN and CDR2 is SYDVKM in the germline V gene. V lost 7 bases, J lost 2 bases, and 9 bases lay in between. DNA for the CDR3: TGTGCCAGCACGGGGAGGGGCAATCAGCCCCAGCATTTT. It encodes CASTGRGNQPQHF.

This clonotype was found a few times. The rearrangement uses TRBV29-1 and TRBJ2-7; the D gene is possibly TRBD2 (6 bases). Trimming stripped 0 bases from V and 2 bases from J, with 11 bases between. Germline CDR1 and CDR2: SQVTM and ANQGSEA. The CDR3 extends over 14 amino acids. The CDR3 bases are TGCAGCGTTGAAGATCGGGACTTCGCCTACGAGCAGTACTTC. Amino acids: CSVEDRDFAYEQYF.

J is TRBJ2-2 and V is TRBV7-2; TRBD1 is a possible D gene (6 bases). CDR3 length: 16 residues. The germline V gene encodes CDR1 SGHTA and CDR2 FQGNSA. Deletions cut 2 bases from V and 1 base from J, with 11 bases between. The CDR3 DNA sequence: TGTGCCAGCAGCTTACAGGGGCAGGTGAACACCGGGGAGCTGTTTTTT. It translates to CASSLQGQVNTGELFF.

This clonotype was counted at least ten times. The J gene is TRBJ2-5, the V gene TRBV20-1, with D perhaps being TRBD1 or TRBD2 (5 bases each). Germline V gene sequence: CDR1 DFQATT, CDR2 SNEGSKA (reference sequence). V lost 4 bases and J lost 3, with 9 bases in between. The CDR3 extends over 12 amino acids. The CDR3 bases are TGCAGTGCTAAAGGGACGAAAGAGACCCAGTACTTC. Its protein is CSAKGTKETQYF.

The table lists this clonotype with many counts. The rearrangement links TRBV20-1 to TRBJ2-1; 10 bases map to TRBD2. Germline-derived CDR1 and CDR2 are DFQATT and SNEGSKA (reference sequence). After removal of 5 bases from V and 4 bases from J, the junction contained 5 bases not matched to a gene. There are 14 residues in the CDR3. CDR3 bases: TGCAGTGCTGAAGGACTAGCGGTTTACAATGAGCAGTTCTTC. This codes for CSAEGLAVYNEQFF.

This clonotype was seen many times. The chain uses TRBV20-1 and TRBJ2-1; TRBD2 aligns across 10 bases. This CDR3 is 16 amino acids long. The V segment lost 6 bases and the J segment 0 bases; nucleotides outside the gene matches: 8. Germline CDR1 and CDR2: DFQATT and SNEGSKA (reference sequence). CDR3 protein: CSARLGLANSYNEQFF. The CDR3 nucleotides are TGCAGTGCACGCCTGGGACTAGCGAACTCCTACAATGAGCAGTTCTTC.

This clonotype was seen repeatedly, ten times or more. The chain has TRBV5-1 and TRBJ2-1; the D call may be TRBD1 or TRBD2 (6 bases each). The CDR3 runs to 15 residues. V was trimmed by 7 bases and J by 4 bases, leaving 18 bases between them. The germline gives CDR1 SGHRS, CDR2 YFSETQ. The CDR3 sequence is CASEAGQGIYNEQFF. DNA for the CDR3: TGCGCCAGCGAGGCGGGGCAGGGGATTTACAATGAGCAGTTCTTC.

This sequence joins TRBV20-1 and TRBJ2-1; TRBD2 is a possible D gene (8 bases). Germline V CDR1 and CDR2: DFQATT, SNEGSKA (reference sequence). This CDR3 has 18 amino acids. In DNA form, the CDR3 reads TGCAGACCCGTCAGGGGGTTAGCGGGGCCCCAGGCCTACAATGAGCAGTTCTTC. Encoded protein: CRPVRGLAGPQAYNEQFF.

The chain combines TRBV7-2 with TRBJ2-7; perhaps TRBD2 as D (5 bases). The CDR3 has 17 amino acids. V was cut by 2 bases and J by 2 bases, with 19 bases left in between. Germline CDR1 SGHTA, CDR2 FQGNSA. CDR3 DNA sequence: TGTGCCAGCAGCTTAAAAGTAGGGCGGGTACGGACCTACGAGCAGTACTTC. Encoded protein: CASSLKVGRVRTYEQYF.

In this sample, this clonotype turned up many times. The chain combines TRBV7-8 with TRBJ1-2; 7 bases are shared with TRBD1. The germline V gene encodes CDR1 SGHVS and CDR2 FQNEAQ. V shed 4 bases and J 4 bases; nucleotides not matched to a gene: 12. The CDR3 is made up of 16 amino acids. CDR3 in amino acids: CASSSAWGQLTYGYTF. The CDR3 DNA sequence: TGTGCCAGCAGCTCGGCCTGGGGACAGCTTACCTATGGCTACACCTTC.

Ten or more counts support this clonotype. V and J are TRBV9 and TRBJ2-5; TRBD2 might be the D (6 bases). The CDR3 has 16 residues. CDR1 is SGDLS, CDR2 YYNGEE, per germline. V lost 1 base and J 5 bases, leaving 18 bases between the germline ends. CDR3 region: CASSVWDSGPSETQYF. CDR3 DNA: TGTGCCAGCAGCGTATGGGACTCGGGGCCAAGTGAGACCCAGTACTTC.

Ten or more counts support this clonotype. V and J are TRBV4-3 and TRBJ1-2; 7 nucleotides align to TRBD1. Trimming took 1 base from V and 6 from J; bases not matched to a gene: 5. CDR1 is LGHNA and CDR2 is YSLEER in the germline V gene. This CDR3 is built from 14 residues. The CDR3 reads CASSQGVTGNGYTF. As DNA, the CDR3 is TGCGCCAGCAGCCAAGGGGTGACAGGGAATGGCTACACCTTC.

This clonotype occurred many times. DNA for the CDR3: TGTGCCAGCAGCTTAGACCCGCGGGACACGCAGTATTTT. It yields the protein CASSLDPRDTQYF. This chain connects TRBV7-3 to TRBJ2-3, with TRBD2 as a possible D gene (6 bases). Germline V gene sequence: CDR1 SGHTA, CDR2 FQGTGA. This CDR3 is 13 amino acids long. Trimming took off 2 bases at V and 9 bases at J, with 12 bases between the two ends. The full variable domain, rest sourced from reference TRBV7-3 and TRBJ2-3, is GAGVSQTPSNKVTEKGKYVELRCDPISGHTALYWYRQSLGQGPEFLIYFQGTGAADDSGLPNDRFFAVRPEGSVSTLKIQRTERGDSAVYLCASSLDPRDTQYFGPGTRLTVL.

J is TRBJ2-1 and V is TRBV28, with 9 bases fitting TRBD1. The CDR3 sequence is 15 residues long. V lost 5 bases to trimming and J lost 6 bases; unmatched junction nucleotides: 8. Germline CDR1 reads MDHEN; CDR2 reads SYDVKM. This chain's CDR3 is CASSPRQGVGNEQFF. The CDR3 nucleotides are TGTGCCAGCAGTCCCCGACAGGGGGTGGGCAATGAGCAGTTCTTC.

This clonotype was picked up many times. This rearrangement joins TRBV29-1 to TRBJ2-1; D might be TRBD1 or TRBD2, each matching 5 bases. V was trimmed by 2 bases and J by 10 bases, leaving 12 bases between them. This CDR3 comprises 12 residues. Germline V gene sequence: CDR1 SQVTM, CDR2 ANQGSEA. DNA of the CDR3: TGCAGCGTTGAAACGGCCGGGACGGAGCAGTTCTTC. Amino acids: CSVETAGTEQFF.

This clonotype has a count of ten or more. V usage is TRBV7-2 and J usage is TRBJ1-1; D unclear. The CDR3 spans 13 residues. V was clipped by 7 bases and J by 2 bases, with 11 bases between them. CDR1 is SGHTA and CDR2 is FQGNSA in the germline V gene. The CDR3, as DNA: TGTGCCAGCACCGTCAGATTAAACACTGAAGCTTTCTTT. Translated, it gives CASTVRLNTEAFF. The full variable domain, with the rest looked up from reference TRBV7-2 and TRBJ1-1, is GAGVSQSPSNKVTEKGKDVELRCDPISGHTALYWYRQSLGQGLEFLIYFQGNSAPDKSGLPSDRFSAERTGGSVSTLTIQRTQQEDSAVYLCASTVRLNTEAFFGQGTRLTVV.